The 18 T cell receptor beta chains presented below share a single source sample, sequenced in a study of shared clonotypes between healthy human individuals. Here immunoSEQ multiplex PCR was the method, and the copy in TCRdb shows in-frame clones only, minus some. The sample gives approximately 100,000 clones, around 67% of which show up once; about 45% is in the top ten. The sequenced sample consisted of memory CD8+ T cells sorted from blood. Documented subset: CD45RO+ cells pooled with CCR7-negative TemRA cells. These receptors all stem from a man under 40 in good health.

This chain joins TRBV4-1 and TRBJ2-3, with 9 bases identical to TRBD2. Germline V gives CDR1 MGHRA, CDR2 YSYEKL. This CDR3 contains 15 residues. The V segment lost 4 bases and the J segment 0 bases; nucleotides outside the gene matches: 2. CDR3 bases: TGCGCCAGCAGCCCGACTAGCGGCAGCACAGATACGCAGTATTTT. Its translation is CASSPTSGSTDTQYF.

This clone appeared many times. The gene calls are TRBV7-9 and TRBJ2-7; possible D gene TRBD1, 6 bases. Germline V gives CDR1 SEHNR, CDR2 FQNEAQ (reference sequence). The CDR3 is made up of 12 amino acids. V shed 8 bases and J shed 4 bases, with 12 bases lying between them. The CDR3 spells CASSMGAYEQYF. The CDR3 coding sequence is TGTGCCAGCTCCATGGGGGCATACGAGCAGTACTTC.

This clone was seen once. This chain connects TRBV18 to TRBJ2-2; TRBD2 might be the D (5 bases). The germline CDR1 and CDR2 sequences are KGHSH and LQKENI. Trimming left V 5 bases short and J 5 bases short, with 12 bases between. The CDR3 loop spans 14 amino acids. The CDR3 reads CASSSQWRTGELFF. The CDR3, as DNA: TGTGCCAGCTCATCTCAATGGAGGACCGGGGAGCTGTTTTTT.

DNA for the CDR3: TGTGCCAGCAGTCGTTCGAACACTGAAGCTTTCTTT. Amino acids: CASSRSNTEAFF. The genes are TRBV6-9 and TRBJ1-1, with D uncertain. The V and J ends lost 5 bases and 1 base respectively, with 5 bases between them. The CDR3 extends over 12 amino acids. The germline gives CDR1 MNHGY, CDR2 SVAAGI.

As concerns this clone: A read error may explain this, as a much larger clone is one base away. The V and J genes are TRBV25-1 and TRBJ2-1; a weak D match, TRBD1 (6 bases). Trimming took 4 bases from V and 1 from J, leaving 11 bases between them. CDR1 MGHDK and CDR2 SYGVNS come from the germline V gene. This CDR3 spans 15 amino acids. The CDR3 region has the DNA TGTGCCAGCAGTGCAGGGGCAGGGTCCTACAATGAGCAGTTCTTC. The encoded protein is CASSAGAGSYNEQFF.

The genes are TRBV7-2 and TRBJ1-1; D is ambiguous. Germline V lookup: CDR1 SGHTA, CDR2 FQGNSA. Trimming removed 1 base at V and 3 bases at J, with 9 bases between. The CDR3 consists of 14 residues. The CDR3 sequence is CASSLERSHTEAFF. In DNA form, the CDR3 reads TGTGCCAGCAGCTTAGAAAGGTCTCACACTGAAGCTTTCTTT.

Here the CDR3 reads CASSQVGTGFSNQPQHF. CDR3 DNA: TGCGCCAGCAGCCAAGTCGGGACAGGGTTTAGCAATCAGCCCCAGCATTTT. This chain connects TRBV4-1 to TRBJ1-5; TRBD1 aligns across 9 bases. Losses at the gene ends were 1 base for V and 0 bases for J; bases not matched to a gene: 4. CDR1 MGHRA and CDR2 YSYEKL come from the germline V gene. This CDR3 contains 17 residues.

The gene calls are TRBV28 and TRBJ2-3; D is possibly TRBD2 (6 bases). CDR3 length equals 15 residues. CDR1 MDHEN and CDR2 SYDVKM come from the germline V gene. Between the trimmed V and J ends, which lost 6 bases and 1 base, there was a span of 14 bases. CDR3 DNA: TGTGCCAGCAGCCTCGACGCGGGGCGCACAGATACGCAGTATTTT. It specifies CASSLDAGRTDTQYF.

The V call is TRBV5-6, the J call TRBJ2-5, with TRBD2 identical over 7 bases. This CDR3 comprises 13 residues. J was trimmed by 5 bases and V by 0 bases; bases with no gene match: 1. Germline V gene lookup returns CDR1 SGHDT and CDR2 YYEEEE. Here the CDR3 reads CASSLEAGETQYF. The CDR3 coding sequence is TGTGCCAGCAGCTTGGAAGCGGGGGAGACCCAGTACTTC.

This clone has more than one count but fewer than ten. The rearrangement uses TRBV6-1 and TRBJ2-7; D may be TRBD2 (5 bases). V was pared by 8 bases and J by 3 bases, with 14 bases between. Germline CDR1 and CDR2: MNHNS and SASEGT. The length of the CDR3 is 13 residues. CDR3 DNA: TGTGCCAGCTGGACTGATCATGACTACGAGCAGTACTTC. This codes for CASWTDHDYEQYF.

In its sample, this clone was seen once. At the DNA level, this CDR3 is encoded by other sequences in the same sample as well. The J gene is TRBJ2-1, the V gene TRBV5-5; no reliable D call. The CDR3 contains 17 residues. Between the trimmed V and J ends, which lost 5 bases and 2 bases, there was a span of 20 bases. CDR1 is SGHKS, CDR2 YYEKEE, per germline (reference sequence). The CDR3 DNA reads as TGTGCCAGCAGGTCCATGGCGCAGGTTGGTCCCTACAATGAGCAGTTCTTC. Residues: CASRSMAQVGPYNEQFF.

V gene TRBV27 combines with J gene TRBJ2-7; 15 bases fit TRBD2. The CDR3 has 15 amino acids. Germline assignment: CDR1 MNHEY and CDR2 SMNVEV (reference sequence). V lost 2 bases and J lost 4; bases outside the gene matches: 0. The CDR3: CASSLGTSGRYEQYF. CDR3 DNA: TGTGCCAGCAGTTTAGGGACTAGCGGGAGGTACGAGCAGTACTTC.

CDR3 DNA sequence: TGTGCCAGCAGCCGCACTAGTCAATCTGAGCAGTTCTTC. Its protein is CASSRTSQSEQFF. The chain uses TRBV5-5 and TRBJ2-1; weak D call: TRBD2 (5 bases). This CDR3 has 13 residues. V lost 4 bases to trimming and J lost 9 bases, with 14 bases between them. Per the germline V gene, CDR1 is SGHKS and CDR2 is YYEKEE (reference sequence). The full variable domain, completed using reference TRBV5-5 and TRBJ2-1, is DAGVTQSPTHLIKTRGQQVTLRCSPISGHKSVSWYQQVLGQGPQFIFQYYEKEERGRGNFPDRFSARQFPNYSSELNVNALLLGDSALYLCASSRTSQSEQFFGPGTRLTVL.

This sequence joins TRBV28 and TRBJ2-7; D not resolved. Looked up from germline, CDR1 is MDHEN and CDR2 is SYDVKM. This CDR3 has 12 amino acids. Between the trimmed V and J ends, which lost 5 bases and 4 bases, there was a span of 9 bases. DNA of the CDR3: TGTGCCAGCAGTGGCTTGATTTACGAGCAGTACTTC. Its translation is CASSGLIYEQYF.

The chain employs TRBV29-1 and TRBJ1-1; 10 bases are shared with TRBD1. Per the germline V gene, CDR1 is SQVTM and CDR2 is ANQGSEA. The CDR3 length is 14 residues. Trimming took 3 bases from V and 6 from J; bases not matched to a gene: 7. The CDR3 sequence: CSVDLTGGNAEAFF. The CDR3 nucleotides read TGCAGCGTTGACCTGACAGGGGGCAACGCTGAAGCTTTCTTT.

V gene TRBV28 combines with J gene TRBJ2-3; 15 bases are shared with TRBD2. Germline CDR1 is MDHEN and CDR2 is SYDVKM. J lost 4 bases, V lost 3 bases, and 23 bases had no gene match. The CDR3 has 23 residues. CDR3 sequence (DNA): TGTGCCAGCAGTTTTCATAGCTCAACCAGGGGAGGACTAGCGGGAGGGCGGTCAGATACGCAGTATTTT. This gives the protein CASSFHSSTRGGLAGGRSDTQYF.

This clone was seen only a few times. V gene TRBV18 combines with J gene TRBJ2-7; 7 bases are shared with TRBD1. There are 11 residues in the CDR3. Trimming removed 8 bases from V and 2 bases from J; junction bases left unmatched: 0. Germline V CDR1 and CDR2: KGHSH, LQKENI. The CDR3 DNA reads TGTGCCAGCCAGGGGGCCTACGAGCAGTACTTC. Its translation: CASQGAYEQYF.

The chain combines TRBV6-1 with TRBJ2-2; the D gene is possibly TRBD1 (5 bases). Germline V gene lookup returns CDR1 MNHNS and CDR2 SASEGT. This CDR3 contains 15 residues. V lost 5 bases and J lost 0, with 10 bases in between. The CDR3 DNA sequence: TGTGCCAGCAGTCCACAGGACGCGAACACCGGGGAGCTGTTTTTT. Its translation: CASSPQDANTGELFF.